Listed below are T cell receptor beta chains from one sample, sequenced in a study of cytomegalovirus exposure and HLA in healthy donors. Produced via immunoSEQ multiplex PCR; TCRdb's table is partial and in-frame only. The profile shows about 120,000 clones, about 91% of them singletons. Input material: PBMCs. The receptors stem from a woman aged 18-35 years in good health and CMV-seronegative. Both conserved end residues are part of each CDR3. D genes are given only for firm matches. The listing skips clone size in some rows; elsewhere it reads once, few, many or a size class.

D gene	V gene	J gene	clone size	CDR3 protein	CDR3 DNA
NA	TRBV28	TRBJ1-4	NA	CASVTLRDEKLFF	TGTGCCAGCGTTACCTTGAGGGATGAAAAACTGTTTTTT
NA	TRBV6-5	TRBJ1-2	once	CASRSFAGANYGYTF	TGTGCCAGCAGATCTTTCGCAGGGGCGAACTATGGCTACACCTTC
TRBD1	TRBV4-1	TRBJ1-1	NA	CASSTGGNSEAFF	TGCGCCAGCTCGACAGGGGGGAACTCTGAAGCTTTCTTT
NA	TRBV7-6	TRBJ1-1	NA	CASSLTLGSGDTEAFF	TGTGCCAGCAGCCTAACCCTGGGTTCAGGGGACACTGAAGCTTTCTTT
NA	TRBV7-9	TRBJ1-2	NA	CASTEPAANYGYTF	TGTGCCAGCACCGAGCCGGCGGCGAACTATGGCTACACCTTC
NA	TRBV27	TRBJ2-3	NA	CASHEAEDTQYF	TGTGCCAGCCATGAGGCGGAAGATACGCAGTATTTT
NA	TRBV6-6	TRBJ2-2	NA	CASSYPGYTGELFF	TGTGCCAGCAGTTATCCAGGCTACACCGGGGAGCTGTTTTTT
NA	TRBV6-1	TRBJ2-7	NA	CASSEVQFYEQYF	TGTGCCAGCAGTGAAGTCCAATTCTACGAGCAGTACTTC
NA	TRBV6-1	TRBJ1-3	once	CASSRGKAGNTIYF	TGTGCCAGCAGCCGCGGGAAAGCGGGAAACACCATATATTTT
NA	TRBV7-6	TRBJ1-5	once	CASSPNSGAEQPQHF	TGTGCCAGCAGCCCCAACAGCGGGGCGGAGCAGCCCCAGCATTTT
TRBD1	TRBV7-7	TRBJ1-2	NA	CASRLGSAGGAPYGYTF	TGTGCCAGCAGGCTGGGCTCGGCAGGGGGCGCTCCTTATGGCTACACCTTC
TRBD1	TRBV18	TRBJ1-2	NA	CASSPRPGQGSQGGYTF	TGTGCCAGCTCACCACGCCCGGGACAGGGGTCGCAGGGTGGCTACACCTTC
TRBD1	TRBV6-5	TRBJ1-2	NA	CASSSAGGDYGYTF	TGTGCCAGCAGCTCCGCAGGGGGCGATTATGGCTACACCTTC
TRBD1	TRBV29-1	TRBJ2-7	few	CSATGSGNEQYF	TGCAGCGCGACAGGGTCTGGCAACGAGCAGTACTTC
NA	TRBV18	TRBJ2-1	once	CASSPGSYNEQFF	TGTGCCAGCTCGCCCGGGAGTTACAATGAGCAGTTCTTC
TRBD2	TRBV13	TRBJ2-3	NA	CASSSRLADSTDTQYF	TGTGCCAGCAGCTCGAGACTAGCGGATAGCACAGATACGCAGTATTTT
NA	TRBV15	TRBJ1-3	NA	CATSRDRGWGRNTIYF	TGTGCCACCAGCAGAGATCGGGGTTGGGGAAGAAACACCATATATTTT
TRBD2	TRBV18	TRBJ2-1	NA	CASSPPVLAGGLNNEQFF	TGTGCCAGCTCACCACCAGTCCTAGCGGGAGGACTCAACAATGAGCAGTTCTTC